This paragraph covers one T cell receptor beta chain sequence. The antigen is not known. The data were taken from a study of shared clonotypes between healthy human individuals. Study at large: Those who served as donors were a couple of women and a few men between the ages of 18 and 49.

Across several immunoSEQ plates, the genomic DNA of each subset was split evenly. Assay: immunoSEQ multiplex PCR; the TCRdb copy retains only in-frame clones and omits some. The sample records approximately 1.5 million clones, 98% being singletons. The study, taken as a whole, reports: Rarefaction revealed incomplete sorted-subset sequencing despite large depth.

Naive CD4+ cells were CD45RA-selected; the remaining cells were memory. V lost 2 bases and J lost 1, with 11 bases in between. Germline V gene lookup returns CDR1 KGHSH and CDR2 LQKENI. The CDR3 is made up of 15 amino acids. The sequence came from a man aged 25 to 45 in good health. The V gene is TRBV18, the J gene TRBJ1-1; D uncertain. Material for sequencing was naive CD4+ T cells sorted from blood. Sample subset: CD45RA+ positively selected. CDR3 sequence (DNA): TGTGCCAGCTCACCAGGTGGACGGGGGAACACTGAAGCTTTCTTT. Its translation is CASSPGGRGNTEAFF.